The 8 T cell receptor beta chains below were found in one sample sequenced in a study of blood T cells in healthy people across ages. PCR was performed a second time for about 7 to 12 cycles using a sample-barcoded 5' primer and a J-beta primer mix. TCRdb reanalysed the 5' RACE reads using MiXCR and keeps one entry per CDR3 protein. The sample records about 780,000 distinct CDR3 sequences, about 47% being singletons. Specimen: blood. Receptors originate from an older man in good health.

In its sample, this clonotype was seen many times. This sequence joins TRBV5-1 and TRBJ2-7, with D possibly TRBD1 on 5 matching bases. CDR1 and CDR2 from the germline V gene are SGHRS and YFSETQ. V was trimmed by 4 bases and J by 5 bases, leaving 16 bases between them. The CDR3 spans 14 residues. CDR3 amino acids: CASSDTGNSNEQYF. The CDR3 DNA is TGCGCCAGCAGCGATACAGGTAACAGCAACGAGCAGTACTTC.

This chain links TRBV6-5 with TRBJ1-2; D is possibly TRBD1 (6 bases). Deletions cut 6 bases from V and 3 bases from J, with 14 bases between. The CDR3 runs 14 residues. Per the germline V gene, CDR1 is MNHEY and CDR2 is SVGAGI. The CDR3 spells CASRKGGTDYGYTF. The CDR3 nucleotides read TGTGCCAGCAGGAAGGGGGGTACCGACTATGGCTACACCTTC.

In this sample, this clonotype turned up many times. The chain employs TRBV2 and TRBJ2-3; D gene ambiguous. The CDR3 is 14 residues long. Trimming stripped 7 bases from V and 2 bases from J, with 13 bases between. Per the germline V gene, CDR1 is SNHLY and CDR2 is FYNNEI. CDR3 in DNA: TGTGCCAGCAATGCCGCCGGGCACACAGATACGCAGTATTTT. Its translation is CASNAAGHTDTQYF.

CDR3 region: CASSQLGLAGAYTYEQYF. CDR3 bases: TGTGCCAGCAGCCAATTAGGACTAGCGGGAGCTTATACCTACGAGCAGTACTTC. This rearrangement joins TRBV14 to TRBJ2-4, with TRBD2 matching 13 bases. The end of the DNA fits TRBJ2-7 better, so the J call may be wrong. The length of the CDR3 is 18 residues. From germline, CDR1 is SGHDN and CDR2 FVKESK.

The rearrangement links TRBV20-1 to TRBJ2-5, with 13 positions matching TRBD2. Germline V lookup: CDR1 DFQATT, CDR2 SNEGSKA (reference sequence). V shed 8 bases and J 2 bases; nucleotides not matched to a gene: 5. The CDR3 covers 14 residues. The CDR3 loop is CSRTSGSRQETQYF. CDR3 coding DNA: TGCAGTCGGACTAGCGGGAGTAGGCAAGAGACCCAGTACTTC.

The chain couples TRBV5-1 to TRBJ2-7, with 7 bases fitting TRBD1. The CDR3 totals 14 residues. V shed 0 bases and J 5 bases; nucleotides not matched to a gene: 5. The germline gives CDR1 SGHRS, CDR2 YFSETQ. CDR3 region: CASSLAAGGDEQYF. The CDR3 coding sequence is TGCGCCAGCAGCTTGGCGGCAGGGGGAGACGAGCAGTACTTC.

This chain connects TRBV7-2 to TRBJ2-3; D gene uncertain. This CDR3 is 13 amino acids long. V was pared by 1 base and J by 14 bases, with 16 bases between. Germline assignment: CDR1 SGHTA and CDR2 FQGNSA. In DNA, the CDR3 is TGTGCCAGCAGCTTAGGGCGAACTTTTTCTGGGTATTTT. The encoded protein is CASSLGRTFSGYF.

The genes are TRBV11-2 and TRBJ2-5, with 7 bases identical to TRBD1. From germline, CDR1 is SGHAT and CDR2 FQNNGV. The V gene end was trimmed by 2 bases and the J gene end by 5 bases; junction bases not matched to a gene: 11. This CDR3 is 16 amino acids long. The chain's CDR3 is CASSLPSDRFRETQYF. Here the CDR3 DNA reads TGTGCCAGCAGCTTACCGTCGGACAGGTTTCGGGAGACCCAGTACTTC.